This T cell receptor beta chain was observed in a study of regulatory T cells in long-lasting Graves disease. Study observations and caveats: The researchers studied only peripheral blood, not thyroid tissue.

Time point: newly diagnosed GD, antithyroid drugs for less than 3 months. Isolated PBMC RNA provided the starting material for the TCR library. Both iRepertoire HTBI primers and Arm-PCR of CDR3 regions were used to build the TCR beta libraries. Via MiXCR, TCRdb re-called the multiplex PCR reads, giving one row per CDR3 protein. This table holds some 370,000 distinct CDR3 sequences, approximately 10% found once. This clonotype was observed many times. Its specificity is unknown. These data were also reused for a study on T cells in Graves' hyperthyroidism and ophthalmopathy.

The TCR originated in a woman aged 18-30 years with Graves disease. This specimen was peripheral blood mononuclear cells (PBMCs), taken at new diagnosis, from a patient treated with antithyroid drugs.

The chain's CDR3 is CASSVLGRMNTEAFF. In DNA, the CDR3 is TGCGCCAGCAGCGTACTAGGACGTATGAACACTGAAGCTTTCTTT. The V gene is TRBV5-1, the J gene TRBJ1-1; D is unresolved. Germline CDR1 reads SGHRS; CDR2 reads YFSETQ. This CDR3 has 15 residues. Trimming stripped 4 bases from V and 0 bases from J, with 13 bases between.